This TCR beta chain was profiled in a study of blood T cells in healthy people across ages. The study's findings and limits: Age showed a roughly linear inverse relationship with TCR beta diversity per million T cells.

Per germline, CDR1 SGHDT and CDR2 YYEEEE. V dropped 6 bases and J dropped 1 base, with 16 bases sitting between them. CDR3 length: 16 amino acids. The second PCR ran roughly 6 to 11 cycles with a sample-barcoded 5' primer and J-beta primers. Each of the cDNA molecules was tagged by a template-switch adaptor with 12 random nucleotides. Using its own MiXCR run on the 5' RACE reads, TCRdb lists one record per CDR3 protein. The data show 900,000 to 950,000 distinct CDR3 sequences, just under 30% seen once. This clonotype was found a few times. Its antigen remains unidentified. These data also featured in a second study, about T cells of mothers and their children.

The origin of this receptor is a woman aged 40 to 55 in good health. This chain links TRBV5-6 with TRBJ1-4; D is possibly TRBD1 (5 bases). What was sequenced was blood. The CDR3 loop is CASTMYRDRTNEKLFF. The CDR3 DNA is TGTGCCAGCACTATGTACCGGGACCGAACTAATGAAAAACTGTTTTTT.